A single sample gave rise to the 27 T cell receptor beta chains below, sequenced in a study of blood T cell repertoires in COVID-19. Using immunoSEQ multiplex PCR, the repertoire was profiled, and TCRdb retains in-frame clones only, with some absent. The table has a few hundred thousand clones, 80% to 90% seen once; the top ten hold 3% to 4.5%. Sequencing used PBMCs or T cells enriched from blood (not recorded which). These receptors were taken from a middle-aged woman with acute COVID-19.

CDR3 DNA sequence: TGTGCCAGCAGCCTTGGACTAGCGGGAGTGGAGACCCAGTACTTC. Translation: CASSLGLAGVETQYF. The chain carries TRBV9 and TRBJ2-5, with 13 bases aligning to TRBD2. The length of the CDR3 is 15 residues. The germline CDR1 and CDR2 sequences are SGDLS and YYNGEE. Trimming cost V 4 bases and J 5 bases; bases outside gene matches: 5.

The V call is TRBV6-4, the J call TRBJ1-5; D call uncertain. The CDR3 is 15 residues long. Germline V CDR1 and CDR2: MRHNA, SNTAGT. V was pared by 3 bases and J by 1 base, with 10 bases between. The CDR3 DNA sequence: TGTGCCAGCAGTGAGGAGGGAGGAAGCAATCAGCCCCAGCATTTT. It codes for CASSEEGGSNQPQHF.

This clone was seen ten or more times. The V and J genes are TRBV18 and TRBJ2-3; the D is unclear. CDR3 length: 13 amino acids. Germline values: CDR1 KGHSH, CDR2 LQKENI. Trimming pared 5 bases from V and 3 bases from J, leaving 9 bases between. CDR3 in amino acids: CASSTERTDTQYF. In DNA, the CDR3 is TGTGCCAGCTCAACCGAGAGGACAGATACGCAGTATTTT.

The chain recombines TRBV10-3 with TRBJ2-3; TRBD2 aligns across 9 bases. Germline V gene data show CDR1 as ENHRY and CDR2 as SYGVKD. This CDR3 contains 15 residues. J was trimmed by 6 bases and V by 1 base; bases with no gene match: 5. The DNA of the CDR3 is TGTGCCATCAGTGAGTGGCGGGAGGGACTCGATACGCAGTATTTT. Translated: CAISEWREGLDTQYF.

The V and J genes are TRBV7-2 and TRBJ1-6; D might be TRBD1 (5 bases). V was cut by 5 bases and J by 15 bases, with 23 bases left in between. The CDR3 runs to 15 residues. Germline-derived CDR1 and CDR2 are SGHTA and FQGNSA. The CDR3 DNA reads TGTGCCAGCAGCCCCGGTAGGGCCGATCCAGGACACCTCCACTTT. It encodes CASSPGRADPGHLHF. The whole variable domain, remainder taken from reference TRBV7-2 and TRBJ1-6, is GAGVSQSPSNKVTEKGKDVELRCDPISGHTALYWYRQSLGQGLEFLIYFQGNSAPDKSGLPSDRFSAERTGGSVSTLTIQRTQQEDSAVYLCASSPGRADPGHLHFGNGTRLTVT.

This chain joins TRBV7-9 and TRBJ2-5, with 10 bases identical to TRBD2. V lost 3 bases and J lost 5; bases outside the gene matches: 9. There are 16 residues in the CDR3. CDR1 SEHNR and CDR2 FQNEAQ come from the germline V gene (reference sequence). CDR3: CASSLGAGGPEETQYF. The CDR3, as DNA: TGTGCCAGCAGCTTGGGAGCGGGAGGGCCCGAGGAGACCCAGTACTTC. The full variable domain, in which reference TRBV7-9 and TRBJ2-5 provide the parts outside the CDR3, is DTGVSQNPRHKITKRGQNVTFRCDPISEHNRLYWYRQTLGQGPEFLTYFQNEAQLEKSRLLSDRFSAERPKGSFSTLEIQRTEQGDSAMYLCASSLGAGGPEETQYFGPGTRLLVL.

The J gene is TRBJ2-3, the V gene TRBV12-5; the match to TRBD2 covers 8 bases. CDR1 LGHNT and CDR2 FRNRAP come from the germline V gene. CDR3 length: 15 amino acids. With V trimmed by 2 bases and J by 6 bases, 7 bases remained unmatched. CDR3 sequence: CASGLTGGPGDTQYF. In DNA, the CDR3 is TGTGCTAGTGGTTTGACGGGAGGGCCGGGGGATACGCAGTATTTT.

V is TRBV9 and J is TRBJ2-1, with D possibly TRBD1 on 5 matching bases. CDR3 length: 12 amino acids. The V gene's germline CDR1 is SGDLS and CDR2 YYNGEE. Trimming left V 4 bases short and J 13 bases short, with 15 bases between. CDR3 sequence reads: CASSSRQLEQFF. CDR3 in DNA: TGTGCCAGCAGCAGCAGACAGCTTGAACAGTTCTTC.

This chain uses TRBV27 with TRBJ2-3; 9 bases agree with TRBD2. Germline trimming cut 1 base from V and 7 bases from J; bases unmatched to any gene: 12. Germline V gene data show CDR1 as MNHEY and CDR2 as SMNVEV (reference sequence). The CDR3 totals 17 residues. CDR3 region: CASSLYGAGGPGNTQYF. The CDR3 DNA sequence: TGTGCCAGCAGTTTATACGGCGCGGGAGGGCCGGGAAATACGCAGTATTTT.

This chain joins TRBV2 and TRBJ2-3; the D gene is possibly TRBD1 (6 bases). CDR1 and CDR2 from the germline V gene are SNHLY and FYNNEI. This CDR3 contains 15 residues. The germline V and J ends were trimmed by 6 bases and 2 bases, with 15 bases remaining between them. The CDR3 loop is CASRRGTYITDTQYF. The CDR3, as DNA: TGTGCCAGCAGGCGTGGGACATACATCACAGATACGCAGTATTTT.

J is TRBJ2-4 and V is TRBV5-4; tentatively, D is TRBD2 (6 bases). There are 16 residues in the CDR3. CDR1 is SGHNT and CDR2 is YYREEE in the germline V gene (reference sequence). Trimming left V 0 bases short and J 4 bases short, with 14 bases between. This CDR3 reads CASSLDLGGAKNIQYF. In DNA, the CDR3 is TGTGCCAGCAGCTTGGATCTTGGCGGGGCAAAAAACATTCAGTACTTC.

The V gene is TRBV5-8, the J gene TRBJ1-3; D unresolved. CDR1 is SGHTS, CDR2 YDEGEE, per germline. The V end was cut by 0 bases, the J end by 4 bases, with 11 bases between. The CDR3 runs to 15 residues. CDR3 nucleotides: TGTGCCAGCAGCTTGGAAAGCCAGGCGGGAAACACCATATATTTT. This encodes CASSLESQAGNTIYF.

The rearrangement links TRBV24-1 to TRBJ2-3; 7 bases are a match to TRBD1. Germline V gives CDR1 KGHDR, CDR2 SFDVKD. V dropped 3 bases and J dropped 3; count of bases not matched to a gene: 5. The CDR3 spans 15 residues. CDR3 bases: TGTGCCACCAGTGATCCCCGGGACAGAACAGATACGCAGTATTTT. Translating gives CATSDPRDRTDTQYF.

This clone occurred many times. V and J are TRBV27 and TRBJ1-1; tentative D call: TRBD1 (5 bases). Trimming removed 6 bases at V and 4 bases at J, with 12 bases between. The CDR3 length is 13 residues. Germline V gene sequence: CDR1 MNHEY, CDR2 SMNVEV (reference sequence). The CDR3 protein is CASSSRGATEAFF. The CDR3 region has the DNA TGTGCCAGCAGCAGTAGGGGTGCCACTGAAGCTTTCTTT.

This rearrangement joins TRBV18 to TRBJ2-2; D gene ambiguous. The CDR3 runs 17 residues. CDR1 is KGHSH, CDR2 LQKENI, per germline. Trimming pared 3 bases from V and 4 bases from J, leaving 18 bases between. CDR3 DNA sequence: TGTGCCAGCTCACCGAGATGGCGGAGTGGAACCACCGGGGAGCTGTTTTTT. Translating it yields CASSPRWRSGTTGELFF.

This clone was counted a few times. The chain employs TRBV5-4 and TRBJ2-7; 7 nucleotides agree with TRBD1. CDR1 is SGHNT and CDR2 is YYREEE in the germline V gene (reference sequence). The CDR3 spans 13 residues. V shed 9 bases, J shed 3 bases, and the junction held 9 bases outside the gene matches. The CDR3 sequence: CATAGDSDYEQYF. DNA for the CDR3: TGTGCCACCGCCGGGGACAGCGACTACGAGCAGTACTTC.

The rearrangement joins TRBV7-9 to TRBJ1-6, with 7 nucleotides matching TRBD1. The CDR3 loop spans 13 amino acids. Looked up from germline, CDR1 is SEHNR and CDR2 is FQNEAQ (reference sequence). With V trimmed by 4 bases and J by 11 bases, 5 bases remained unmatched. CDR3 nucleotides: TGTGCCAGCAGCTCACTAGGACAGGCACCCCTCCACTTT. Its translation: CASSSLGQAPLHF.

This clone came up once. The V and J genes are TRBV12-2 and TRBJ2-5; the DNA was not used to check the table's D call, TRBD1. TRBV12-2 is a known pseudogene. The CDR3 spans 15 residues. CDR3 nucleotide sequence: TGTGCAAGTCGCTGCCCGGACAGAAGAGTAGAGACCCAGTACTTC. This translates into CASRCPDRRVETQYF.

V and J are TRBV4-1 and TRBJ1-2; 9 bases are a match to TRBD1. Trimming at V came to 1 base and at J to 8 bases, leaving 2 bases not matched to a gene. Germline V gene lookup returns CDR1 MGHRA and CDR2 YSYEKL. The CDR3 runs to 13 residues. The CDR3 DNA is TGCGCCAGCAGCCAAGGGGACAGGGAGGGCTACACCTTC. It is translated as CASSQGDREGYTF.

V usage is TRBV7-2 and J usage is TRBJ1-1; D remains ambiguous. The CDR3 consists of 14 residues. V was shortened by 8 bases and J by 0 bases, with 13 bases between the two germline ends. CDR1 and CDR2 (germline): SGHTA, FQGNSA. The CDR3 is CASSSTAVNTEAFF. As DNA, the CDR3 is TGTGCCAGCTCTTCCACCGCGGTGAACACTGAAGCTTTCTTT.

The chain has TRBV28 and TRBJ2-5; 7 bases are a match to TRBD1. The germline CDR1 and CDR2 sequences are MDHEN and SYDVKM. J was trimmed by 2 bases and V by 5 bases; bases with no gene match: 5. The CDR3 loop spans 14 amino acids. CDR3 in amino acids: CASSQGDSQETQYF. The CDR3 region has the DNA TGTGCCAGCAGTCAGGGGGACAGTCAAGAGACCCAGTACTTC.

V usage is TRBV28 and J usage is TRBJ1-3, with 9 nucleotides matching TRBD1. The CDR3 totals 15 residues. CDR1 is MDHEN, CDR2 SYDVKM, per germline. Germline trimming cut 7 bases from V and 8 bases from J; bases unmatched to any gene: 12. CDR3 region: CASKRQTGGGHTIYF. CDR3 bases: TGTGCCAGCAAGCGTCAGACAGGGGGGGGACACACCATATATTTT.

The CDR3 DNA reads TGTGCCAGCAGTCCAACGACCGGGGGAGAGACCCAGTACTTC. Its translation: CASSPTTGGETQYF. V usage is TRBV7-8 and J usage is TRBJ2-5, with D perhaps TRBD2 (6 bases). The germline V and J ends were trimmed by 6 bases and 4 bases, with 15 bases remaining between them. Germline V gene sequence: CDR1 SGHVS, CDR2 FQNEAQ. The CDR3 totals 14 residues. Drawing the rest from reference TRBV7-8 and TRBJ2-5, the complete variable domain is GAGVSQSPRYKVAKRGQDVALRCDPISGHVSLFWYQQALGQGPEFLTYFQNEAQLDKSGLPSDRFFAERPEGSVSTLKIQRTQQEDSAVYLCASSPTTGGETQYFGPGTRLLVL.

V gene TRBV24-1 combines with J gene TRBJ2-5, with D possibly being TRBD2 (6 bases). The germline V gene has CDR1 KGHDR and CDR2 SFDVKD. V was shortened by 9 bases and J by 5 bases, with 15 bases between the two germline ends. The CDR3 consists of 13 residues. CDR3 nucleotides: TGTGCCACCTCCCCCCTCCGGGGGGAGACCCAGTACTTC. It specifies CATSPLRGETQYF.

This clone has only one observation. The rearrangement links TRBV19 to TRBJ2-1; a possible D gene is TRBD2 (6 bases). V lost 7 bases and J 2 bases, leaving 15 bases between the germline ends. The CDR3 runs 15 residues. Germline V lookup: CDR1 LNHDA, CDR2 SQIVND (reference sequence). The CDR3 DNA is TGTGCCAGTACCCGGAGGGCGGCAGCCTACAATGAGCAGTTCTTC. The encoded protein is CASTRRAAAYNEQFF.

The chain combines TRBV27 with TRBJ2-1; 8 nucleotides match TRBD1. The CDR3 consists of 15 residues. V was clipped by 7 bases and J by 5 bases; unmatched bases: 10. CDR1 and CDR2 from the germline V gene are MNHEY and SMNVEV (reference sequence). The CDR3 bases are TGTGCCAGCACCCCTCACAGGGGGTTAAACAATGAGCAGTTCTTC. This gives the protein CASTPHRGLNNEQFF.

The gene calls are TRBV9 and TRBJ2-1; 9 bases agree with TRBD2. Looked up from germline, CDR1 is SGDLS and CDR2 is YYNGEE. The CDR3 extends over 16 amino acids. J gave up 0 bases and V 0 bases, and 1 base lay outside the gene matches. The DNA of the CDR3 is TGTGCCAGCAGCGTAGGCGGGGGGGACTCCTACAATGAGCAGTTCTTC. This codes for CASSVGGGDSYNEQFF. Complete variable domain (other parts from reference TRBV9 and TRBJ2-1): DSGVTQTPKHLITATGQRVTLRCSPRSGDLSVYWYQQSLDQGLQFLIQYYNGEERAKGNILERFSAQQFPDLHSELNLSSLELGDSALYFCASSVGGGDSYNEQFFGPGTRLTVL.